Below are 27 T cell receptor beta chains sequenced from a single sample in a study of blood T cell repertoires in COVID-19 (dated by TCRdb to the early 2020s). The method was the immunoSEQ multiplex PCR assay. As stored in TCRdb, this immuneACCESS dataset retains in-frame rearrangements with V and J assigned. A fraction of the clones does not appear; measured against another copy, unresolved V genes explain less than half of the discrepancy, and the remainder lacks a known reason. Present in this sample are fewer than 250,000 clones, nearly 95% of which were seen just once. The top ten hold about 0.79% of the sample. The source material was peripheral blood. The receptors here all came from a man under 40 with COVID-19, enrolled during active disease.

This chain joins TRBV2 and TRBJ1-2, with D tentatively TRBD1 (5 bases). Germline V gene lookup returns CDR1 SNHLY and CDR2 FYNNEI. The CDR3 covers 12 residues. Trimming stripped 5 bases from V and 4 bases from J, with 8 bases between. CDR3 amino acids: CASSWQGYGYTF. CDR3 nucleotides: TGTGCCAGCAGTTGGCAGGGCTATGGCTACACCTTC.

The rearrangement links TRBV24-1 to TRBJ2-1, with D possibly TRBD2 on 7 matching bases. The CDR3 has 14 amino acids. Germline lookup yields CDR1 KGHDR and CDR2 SFDVKD. V was pared by 3 bases and J by 11 bases, with 16 bases between. The CDR3 nucleotides are TGTGCCACCAGTGATCGGCGGAGGGGGGGGAAGCAGTTCTTC. Translating gives CATSDRRRGGKQFF.

The V gene is TRBV7-9, the J gene TRBJ1-4, with TRBD1 identical over 7 bases. This CDR3 has 15 amino acids. Germline-derived CDR1 and CDR2 are SEHNR and FQNEAQ (reference sequence). V shed 5 bases, J shed 7 bases, and the junction held 10 bases outside the gene matches. The CDR3 DNA reads TGTGCCAGCAGCGCTAAGGGGGCTCATCCTGAAAAACTGTTTTTT. Amino acids: CASSAKGAHPEKLFF.

V gene TRBV6-5 combines with J gene TRBJ1-2; the match to TRBD1 covers 7 bases. The CDR3 is 14 residues long. The trim removed 6 bases at V and 7 bases at J, leaving 11 bases unmatched. Germline V gene lookup returns CDR1 MNHEY and CDR2 SVGAGI. The CDR3 is CASRQTGLVGGYTF. The CDR3 DNA reads TGTGCCAGCAGGCAGACAGGGTTGGTCGGTGGCTACACCTTC.

About this clone itself: Other DNA sequences from this sample encode an identical CDR3 as well. The chain has TRBV6-1 and TRBJ1-1; 8 bases align to TRBD1. Per germline, CDR1 MNHNS and CDR2 SASEGT. The ends lost 1 base at V and 4 bases at J; junction bases unmatched: 5. CDR3 length equals 15 residues. The CDR3 nucleotides read TGTGCCAGCAGTGAAGGCGCAGGGGGCGGCACTGAAGCTTTCTTT. As protein: CASSEGAGGGTEAFF.

There are a few counts of this clone. The chain recombines TRBV3-1 (or the pseudogene TRBV3-2) with TRBJ1-2; a possible D gene is TRBD1 (5 bases). Looked up from germline, CDR1 is LGHDT and CDR2 is YNNKEL (reference sequence). The CDR3 sequence is 15 residues long. The germline V and J ends were trimmed by 0 bases and 5 bases, with 13 bases remaining between them. DNA of the CDR3: TGTGCCAGCAGCCAAGAGGGGGGGGAATGGTATGGCTACACCTTC. It codes for CASSQEGGEWYGYTF.

The J gene is TRBJ2-2, the V gene TRBV30; the D gene is possibly TRBD2 (6 bases). The V gene's germline CDR1 is GTSNPN and CDR2 SVGIG (reference sequence). This CDR3 contains 16 residues. With 1 base removed from V and 3 bases from J, the gap between germline ends came to 15 bases. This CDR3 is CAWSALGRSHTGELFF. The CDR3, as DNA: TGTGCCTGGAGTGCTTTAGGGAGGTCCCACACCGGGGAGCTGTTTTTT. Full variable domain (missing parts from reference TRBV30 and TRBJ2-2): SQTIHQWPATLVQPVGSPLSLECTVEGTSNPNLYWYRQAAGRGLQLLFYSVGIGQISSEVPQNLSASRPQDRQFILSSKKLLLSDSGFYLCAWSALGRSHTGELFFGEGSRLTVL.

This chain joins TRBV29-1 and TRBJ1-1; 7 positions agree with TRBD1. V trimming: 3 bases; J trimming: 4 bases; junction bases outside the gene matches: 5. Germline V gives CDR1 SQVTM, CDR2 ANQGSEA. This CDR3 is 13 amino acids long. The chain's CDR3 is CSVDPTGVTEAFF. CDR3 DNA sequence: TGCAGCGTTGACCCCACAGGGGTCACTGAAGCTTTCTTT.

V and J are TRBV18 and TRBJ2-2; 10 bases match TRBD1. The CDR3 covers 16 residues. Germline lookup yields CDR1 KGHSH and CDR2 LQKENI. The V segment lost 0 bases and the J segment 3 bases; nucleotides outside the gene matches: 1. The CDR3 nucleotides read TGTGCCAGCTCACCACCCGGGACAGGGGACACCGGGGAGCTGTTTTTT. It is translated as CASSPPGTGDTGELFF.

The chain joins TRBV30 to TRBJ1-2; 7 positions agree with TRBD1. Germline V gene sequence: CDR1 GTSNPN, CDR2 SVGIG (reference sequence). V lost 2 bases to trimming and J lost 7 bases; unmatched junction nucleotides: 7. The CDR3 loop spans 13 amino acids. CDR3 region: CAWSRRQGSGYTF. For the CDR3, the DNA is TGTGCCTGGAGTCGTAGACAGGGCTCTGGCTACACCTTC.

The V call is TRBV24-1, the J call TRBJ2-3; weak D call: TRBD2 (7 bases). Germline V lookup: CDR1 KGHDR, CDR2 SFDVKD. V was shortened by 7 bases and J by 5 bases, with 18 bases between the two germline ends. This CDR3 comprises 15 residues. CDR3 sequence: CATSRGGGRGDTQYF. The CDR3 DNA reads TGTGCCACCAGCCGAGGGGGGGGGCGAGGAGATACGCAGTATTTT.

This sequence joins TRBV5-1 and TRBJ1-1, with TRBD1 as a possible D gene (5 bases). V was pared by 2 bases and J by 5 bases, with 13 bases between. The CDR3 totals 14 residues. CDR1 is SGHRS, CDR2 YFSETQ, per germline. CDR3 sequence reads: CASSFRDGGTEAFF. CDR3 DNA sequence: TGCGCCAGCAGCTTCCGGGACGGGGGAACTGAAGCTTTCTTT.

V usage is TRBV6-6 and J usage is TRBJ2-1; the match to TRBD2 covers 8 bases. This CDR3 has 16 amino acids. The V and J ends lost 2 bases and 2 bases, in that order; junction bases with no gene match: 5. Germline-derived CDR1 and CDR2 are MNHNY and SVGAGI (reference sequence). The CDR3 is CASSYPTGGAYNEQFF. For the CDR3, the DNA is TGTGCCAGCAGTTACCCCACCGGGGGGGCCTACAATGAGCAGTTCTTC.

The rearrangement uses TRBV6-5 and TRBJ1-6, with a tentative D call TRBD1 (6 bases). Trimming removed 11 bases at V and 7 bases at J, with 18 bases between. This CDR3 spans 14 amino acids. Germline values: CDR1 MNHEY, CDR2 SVGAGI. The CDR3: CAPPGTGRNSPLHF. The CDR3 DNA is TGTGCCCCCCCGGGAACAGGGAGAAATTCACCCCTCCACTTT.

The chain combines TRBV6-5 with TRBJ2-1; possible D gene TRBD1, 6 bases. The CDR3 has 15 amino acids. Germline V gene sequence: CDR1 MNHEY, CDR2 SVGAGI. The V and J ends lost 6 bases and 4 bases respectively, with 16 bases between them. In DNA form, the CDR3 reads TGTGCCAGCAGCGCCGGGACAAGGAAATACAATGAGCAGTTCTTC. Translated, it gives CASSAGTRKYNEQFF.

This chain links TRBV6-5 with TRBJ2-7, with D possibly matching TRBD2 (5 bases). CDR1 MNHEY and CDR2 SVGAGI come from the germline V gene. V lost 10 bases to trimming and J lost 1 base, with 14 bases between them. The CDR3 extends over 13 amino acids. This chain's CDR3 is CAILDSNSYEQYF. In DNA form, the CDR3 reads TGTGCCATTTTGGACTCGAATTCCTACGAGCAGTACTTC.

This clone has only a few counts. The chain recombines TRBV7-9 with TRBJ2-3, with 7 bases that match TRBD1. Trimming removed 4 bases from V and 2 bases from J; junction bases left unmatched: 3. Germline CDR1 and CDR2: SEHNR and FQNEAQ (reference sequence). The CDR3 is 14 amino acids. DNA for the CDR3: TGTGCCAGCAGCTCAGGACAGGACACAGATACGCAGTATTTT. Protein sequence: CASSSGQDTDTQYF.

In its sample, this clone was seen a few times. The J gene is TRBJ1-2, the V gene TRBV27; TRBD1 matches at 8 bases. The V and J ends lost 3 bases and 5 bases, in that order; junction bases with no gene match: 5. Germline V lookup: CDR1 MNHEY, CDR2 SMNVEV (reference sequence). The CDR3 contains 14 residues. Here the CDR3 reads CASSLYDRGYGYTF. The CDR3 bases are TGTGCCAGCAGTTTGTATGACAGGGGATATGGCTACACCTTC.

The CDR3 region is CASSQGRQPQHF. CDR3 nucleotide sequence: TGTGCCAGTAGCCAGGGTCGTCAGCCCCAGCATTTT. The V and J genes are TRBV19 and TRBJ1-5; tentative D call: TRBD1 (5 bases). CDR1 LNHDA and CDR2 SQIVND come from the germline V gene (reference sequence). The length of the CDR3 is 12 residues. V shed 6 bases and J shed 6 bases, with 9 bases lying between them.

Concerning this clone: Distinct nucleotide sequences in the sample also encode this CDR3. V and J are TRBV29-1 and TRBJ1-1; TRBD1 agrees at 8 bases. V lost 6 bases, J lost 1 base, and 4 bases stayed unmatched. CDR1 SQVTM and CDR2 ANQGSEA come from the germline V gene. The CDR3 runs to 13 residues. CDR3 nucleotide sequence: TGCAGCGTCACTGGACAGGGGAACACTGAAGCTTTCTTT. It codes for CSVTGQGNTEAFF. The full variable domain, rest sourced from reference TRBV29-1 and TRBJ1-1, is SAVISQKPSRDICQRGTSLTIQCQVDSQVTMMFWYRQQPGQSLTLIATANQGSEATYESGFVIDKFPISRPNLTFSTLTVSNMSPEDSSIYLCSVTGQGNTEAFFGQGTRLTVV.

The CDR3 region is CASSTGTTGNTIYF. The CDR3 nucleotides read TGTGCCAGCAGCACCGGGACAACGGGAAACACCATATATTTT. The chain uses TRBV9 and TRBJ1-3; D perhaps matches TRBD1 (6 bases). CDR1 and CDR2 (germline): SGDLS, YYNGEE. The CDR3 contains 14 residues. With 4 bases removed from V and 4 bases from J, the gap between germline ends came to 12 bases.

J is TRBJ2-2 and V is TRBV11-2, with D possibly TRBD2 on 5 matching bases. Trimming left V 3 bases short and J 6 bases short, with 20 bases between. Germline-derived CDR1 and CDR2 are SGHAT and FQNNGV. The CDR3 runs to 17 residues. CDR3 sequence: CASSLSFGRAGAGELFF. The CDR3 coding sequence is TGTGCCAGCAGCTTGTCTTTTGGGAGAGCTGGCGCCGGGGAGCTGTTTTTT.

The chain carries TRBV6-5 and TRBJ1-1; no clear D gene. The CDR3 spans 14 residues. The germline V gene encodes CDR1 MNHEY and CDR2 SVGAGI. V lost 2 bases to trimming and J lost 4 bases, with 11 bases between them. Written as DNA, the CDR3 is TGTGCCAGCAGTTACGAGGGCTTAGTCACTGAAGCTTTCTTT. Its protein is CASSYEGLVTEAFF.

V is TRBV21-1 and J is TRBJ1-3; the table's D call of TRBD1 was not tested on the DNA. TRBV21-1 constitutes a pseudogene. The CDR3 has 17 residues. As DNA, the CDR3 is TGTGCCAGCAGCAAACCGTTGGGCCTCACCACTGGAAACACCATATATTTT. Translation: CASSKPLGLTTGNTIYF.

The chain carries TRBV9 and TRBJ2-1; the match to TRBD1 covers 9 bases. This CDR3 is 13 amino acids long. The junction had 5 bases not matched to a gene; V was cut back by 7 bases and J by 6 bases. Germline-derived CDR1 and CDR2 are SGDLS and YYNGEE. This CDR3 reads CASDAGQGNEQFF. CDR3 sequence (DNA): TGTGCCAGCGACGCGGGACAGGGCAATGAGCAGTTCTTC.

The genes are TRBV7-2 and TRBJ1-2; TRBD1 aligns across 9 bases. Trimming at V came to 3 bases and at J to 4 bases, leaving 9 bases not matched to a gene. This CDR3 region has 16 residues. In germline, CDR1 is SGHTA, CDR2 FQGNSA. The CDR3 nucleotides are TGTGCCAGCAGCTTCACCGGGACAGGGAGTACCTATGGCTACACCTTC. Amino acids: CASSFTGTGSTYGYTF. The full variable domain, completed using reference TRBV7-2 and TRBJ1-2, is GAGVSQSPSNKVTEKGKDVELRCDPISGHTALYWYRQSLGQGLEFLIYFQGNSAPDKSGLPSDRFSAERTGGSVSTLTIQRTQQEDSAVYLCASSFTGTGSTYGYTFGSGTRLTVV.

J is TRBJ1-1 and V is TRBV7-2; a possible D gene is TRBD1 (6 bases). V gave up 6 bases and J gave up 1 base, with 9 bases separating them. The CDR3 is 13 amino acids. Per germline, CDR1 SGHTA and CDR2 FQGNSA. The CDR3 protein is CASSQQGNTEAFF. Written as DNA, the CDR3 is TGTGCCAGCAGTCAACAGGGGAACACTGAAGCTTTCTTT.